A selection of T cell receptor beta chains follows, all from one sample in a study of spatial heterogeneity in lung cancer. TCRdb analysed the 5' RACE reads with MiXCR anew, one entry per CDR3 protein. Of around 7,400 distinct CDR3 sequences listed, 6% to 9% were seen once; the top ten hold 7.5% to 8.5%. The sequenced sample was lung tumor tissue, obtained at surgery. Receptor source: a male donor with early-stage non-small cell lung cancer. Each CDR3 is given with its conserved first and last residue. The order of the fields is D gene, clone size, V gene, J gene, CDR3 DNA, CDR3 protein. D genes are given only for firm matches. Clone size is stated in some rows and not others, as once, few, many or a class when expanded.

d_call: .
clone_size: many
v_call: TRBV12-2
j_call: TRBJ1-1
cdr3_nt: TGTGCAAGTCGCTTAGCGCATGACCCGGCGAGGGGGTCTTTCTTT
cdr3_aa: CASRLAHDPARGSFF

d_call: TRBD1
clone_size: medium-sized
v_call: TRBV20-1
j_call: TRBJ1-6
cdr3_nt: TGCAGTGCTAGCCCGGGACAGGGATATTCACCCCTCCACTTT
cdr3_aa: CSASPGQGYSPLHF

d_call: .
clone_size: many
v_call: TRBV28
j_call: TRBJ2-1
cdr3_nt: TGTGCCAGCAGTTTAGCCACACTTGATGAGCAGTTCTTC
cdr3_aa: CASSLATLDEQFF

d_call: .
clone_size: many
v_call: TRBV9
j_call: TRBJ2-3
cdr3_nt: TGTGCCAGCAGCGTAGCTTGGACAGATACGCAGTATTTT
cdr3_aa: CASSVAWTDTQYF

d_call: .
clone_size: medium-sized
v_call: TRBV30
j_call: TRBJ1-1
cdr3_nt: TGTGCCTGCACGTCGAACACTGAAGCTTTCTTT
cdr3_aa: CACTSNTEAFF

d_call: TRBD1
clone_size: medium-sized
v_call: TRBV5-4
j_call: TRBJ1-4
cdr3_nt: TGTGCCAGCAGCTTCCAAGGGGAGGGACAGACTAATGAAAAACTGTTTTTT
cdr3_aa: CASSFQGEGQTNEKLFF

d_call: .
clone_size: medium-sized
v_call: TRBV10-3
j_call: TRBJ1-3
cdr3_nt: TGTGCCATCAGTGAAAGGGGGGGACGGCTTGGAAACACCATATATTTT
cdr3_aa: CAISERGGRLGNTIYF

d_call: TRBD1
clone_size: medium-sized
v_call: TRBV7-2
j_call: TRBJ1-5
cdr3_nt: TGTGCCAGCAGCTCGGGACAGCGCAATCAGCCCCAGCATTTT
cdr3_aa: CASSSGQRNQPQHF

d_call: TRBD2
clone_size: many
v_call: TRBV20-1
j_call: TRBJ2-1
cdr3_nt: TGCAGTGCGAGTAGCGGGAGCACCTACAATGAGCAGTTCTTC
cdr3_aa: CSASSGSTYNEQFF

d_call: .
clone_size: medium-sized
v_call: TRBV3-2
j_call: TRBJ1-1
cdr3_nt: TGTGCCAGCAGCCAACCCGGACAGGGAAGGACTGAAGCTTTCTTT
cdr3_aa: CASSQPGQGRTEAFF

d_call: TRBD1
clone_size: many
v_call: TRBV5-1
j_call: TRBJ2-7
cdr3_nt: TGCGCCAGCAGTCAAACCGGGACAGCTAGGATTTACGAGCAGTACTTC
cdr3_aa: CASSQTGTARIYEQYF

d_call: TRBD1
clone_size: many
v_call: TRBV7-8
j_call: TRBJ2-2
cdr3_nt: TGTGCCAGCAGCTTAAGGCAGGGGGCGGACGGGGAGCTGTTTTTT
cdr3_aa: CASSLRQGADGELFF

d_call: .
clone_size: medium-sized
v_call: TRBV9
j_call: TRBJ2-3
cdr3_nt: TGTGCCAGCAGCGACACAGATACGCAGTATTTT
cdr3_aa: CASSDTDTQYF

d_call: .
clone_size: many
v_call: TRBV12-3/TRBV12-4
j_call: TRBJ2-1
cdr3_nt: TGTGCCAGCAGTTTAGAGGCAGTGGGACCGCCCTACAATGAGCAGTTCTTC
cdr3_aa: CASSLEAVGPPYNEQFF

d_call: TRBD1
clone_size: few
v_call: TRBV29-1
j_call: TRBJ1-1
cdr3_nt: TGCAGCGTACGTACAGGGGACCACACTGAAGCTTTCTTT
cdr3_aa: CSVRTGDHTEAFF

d_call: TRBD2
clone_size: medium-sized
v_call: TRBV12-3/TRBV12-4
j_call: TRBJ2-7
cdr3_nt: TGTGCCAGCAGTGTCGGGGGGAGCTCCTACGAGCAGTACTTC
cdr3_aa: CASSVGGSSYEQYF

d_call: .
clone_size: many
v_call: TRBV12-2
j_call: TRBJ2-2
cdr3_nt: TGTGCAAGTCGCTTATCATACGTGACCGGGGAGCTGTTTTTT
cdr3_aa: CASRLSYVTGELFF

d_call: TRBD2
clone_size: medium-sized
v_call: TRBV6-1
j_call: TRBJ2-1
cdr3_nt: TGTGCCAGCTTTGAGCCGGCACTAGCGGGACCTGAGCAGTTCTTC
cdr3_aa: CASFEPALAGPEQFF

d_call: .
clone_size: many
v_call: TRBV30
j_call: TRBJ2-3
cdr3_nt: TGTGCCTGGAGCCCGAGGGTCCCCCCAGATACGCAGTATTTT
cdr3_aa: CAWSPRVPPDTQYF

d_call: .
clone_size: medium-sized
v_call: TRBV11-2
j_call: TRBJ2-1
cdr3_nt: TGTGCCAGCAGCTTAGATGAGGGAGGCCAGTCCTACAATGAGCAGTTCTTC
cdr3_aa: CASSLDEGGQSYNEQFF

d_call: .
clone_size: many
v_call: TRBV10-1
j_call: TRBJ2-2
cdr3_nt: TGCGCCAGCAGTGCGGCGAACACCGGGGAGCTGTTTTTT
cdr3_aa: CASSAANTGELFF

d_call: .
clone_size: .
v_call: TRBV7-3
j_call: TRBJ1-6
cdr3_nt: TGTGCCAGCAGTTTAAAGGGGCCACCGAATTCACCCCTCCACTTT
cdr3_aa: CASSLKGPPNSPLHF

d_call: .
clone_size: medium-sized
v_call: TRBV11-2
j_call: TRBJ1-6
cdr3_nt: TGTGCCAGCAGCTTCCACGGACAGTCCTCACGCCTCCACTTT
cdr3_aa: CASSFHGQSSRLHF

d_call: TRBD2
clone_size: .
v_call: TRBV20-1
j_call: TRBJ2-1
cdr3_nt: TGCAGTGCTAGAGATCGGGCTAGCGGGTATGAGCAGTTCTTC
cdr3_aa: CSARDRASGYEQFF

d_call: .
clone_size: medium-sized
v_call: TRBV9
j_call: TRBJ1-6
cdr3_nt: TGTGCCAGCAGCGTAGCTACAGATAATTCACCCCTCCACTTT
cdr3_aa: CASSVATDNSPLHF

d_call: .
clone_size: .
v_call: TRBV12-3/TRBV12-4
j_call: TRBJ2-1
cdr3_nt: TGTGCCAGCAGTTTTCCCCCAGGGATCAATGAGCAGTTCTTC
cdr3_aa: CASSFPPGINEQFF

d_call: .
clone_size: medium-sized
v_call: TRBV6-5
j_call: TRBJ1-1
cdr3_nt: TGTGCCAGCAGTTACTCCAGGGGCAGTATGAACACTGAAGCTTTCTTT
cdr3_aa: CASSYSRGSMNTEAFF

d_call: .
clone_size: many
v_call: TRBV7-8
j_call: TRBJ1-1
cdr3_nt: TGTGCCAGCAGCTTATCCGGGACTTCGAACACTGAAGCTTTCTTT
cdr3_aa: CASSLSGTSNTEAFF

d_call: .
clone_size: many
v_call: TRBV20-1
j_call: TRBJ1-5
cdr3_nt: TGCAGTGCTAGAGACAGGTTTAGCAGCAATCAGCCCCAGCATTTT
cdr3_aa: CSARDRFSSNQPQHF

d_call: TRBD1
clone_size: medium-sized
v_call: TRBV12-3/TRBV12-4
j_call: TRBJ1-1
cdr3_nt: TGTGCCAGCACTATGACAGGGGGGACTGAAGCTTTCTTT
cdr3_aa: CASTMTGGTEAFF

d_call: TRBD2
clone_size: .
v_call: TRBV20-1
j_call: TRBJ2-7
cdr3_nt: TGCAGTGCTCCGAACCGGGACTACCTCTACGAGCAGTACTTC
cdr3_aa: CSAPNRDYLYEQYF

d_call: .
clone_size: medium-sized
v_call: TRBV4-1
j_call: TRBJ1-5
cdr3_nt: TGCGCCAGCAGCCAAGATGAGGGGCGCAGGCAGCCCCAGCATTTT
cdr3_aa: CASSQDEGRRQPQHF

d_call: .
clone_size: many
v_call: TRBV4-1
j_call: TRBJ2-4
cdr3_nt: TGCGCCAGCAGCCAGCCGGGGGCGGACAAAAACATTCAGTACTTC
cdr3_aa: CASSQPGADKNIQYF

d_call: .
clone_size: many
v_call: TRBV20-1
j_call: TRBJ1-1
cdr3_nt: TGCAGTGCTAGCCCACGGGGACGATTGGGGGAAGCTTTCTTT
cdr3_aa: CSASPRGRLGEAFF

d_call: .
clone_size: few
v_call: TRBV6-5
j_call: TRBJ1-6
cdr3_nt: TGTGCCAGCACCTCTAGGTTCGCCAGGGTGGGTTCACCCCTCCACTTT
cdr3_aa: CASTSRFARVGSPLHF

d_call: TRBD1
clone_size: many
v_call: TRBV3-1
j_call: TRBJ2-7
cdr3_nt: TGTGCCAGCAGACCCGGGACAGAGATCTCCTACGAGCAGTACTTC
cdr3_aa: CASRPGTEISYEQYF

d_call: .
clone_size: many
v_call: TRBV7-9
j_call: TRBJ2-2
cdr3_nt: TGTGCCAGCAGCTTTGTTTTCGGGGAGCTGTTTTTT
cdr3_aa: CASSFVFGELFF

d_call: .
clone_size: many
v_call: TRBV9
j_call: TRBJ2-3
cdr3_nt: TGTGCCAGCAGCGAGGCCTATGGGGGGCCCGAGGATACGCAGTATTTT
cdr3_aa: CASSEAYGGPEDTQYF

d_call: .
clone_size: .
v_call: TRBV5-6
j_call: TRBJ2-1
cdr3_nt: TGTGCCAGCAGCTTGTGGCGGGGGCCGCCCTACAATGAGCAGTTCTTC
cdr3_aa: CASSLWRGPPYNEQFF

d_call: TRBD2
clone_size: many
v_call: TRBV20-1
j_call: TRBJ2-3
cdr3_nt: TGCAGTGCCAGGCCCGCGGGGGGTTGGGCAGATACGCAGTATTTT
cdr3_aa: CSARPAGGWADTQYF

d_call: .
clone_size: many
v_call: TRBV7-8
j_call: TRBJ2-3
cdr3_nt: TGTGCCAGCAGCTTGAATGTCGGCACAGATACGCAGTATTTT
cdr3_aa: CASSLNVGTDTQYF